These 10 T cell receptor beta chains share one sample of origin, sequenced in a study of response to subunit inactivated influenza vaccine. TCRdb processed the RT-PCR reads anew with MiXCR; each CDR3 protein has one entry. The sample has a few hundred thousand distinct CDR3 sequences, roughly a fifth seen once. Source: PBMCs from blood, taken about 20 months after vaccination. These receptors were obtained from a man aged 50 to 69 who received an inactivated influenza vaccine.

This clonotype has a handful of counts. V usage is TRBV5-1 and J usage is TRBJ1-5; 8 bases line up with TRBD1. Germline trimming cut 0 bases from V and 2 bases from J; bases unmatched to any gene: 4. Germline V gives CDR1 SGHRS, CDR2 YFSETQ. The CDR3 has 16 amino acids. The CDR3 is CASSLGTGGGNQPQHF. As DNA, the CDR3 is TGCGCCAGCAGCTTGGGTACAGGGGGGGGCAATCAGCCCCAGCATTTT.

J is TRBJ2-3 and V is TRBV4-3; TRBD2 matches 9 bases. CDR3 length equals 18 residues. J gave up 2 bases and V 3 bases, and 12 bases lay outside the gene matches. CDR1 is LGHNA, CDR2 YSLEER, per germline. CDR3 sequence reads: CASSQTPLLAGHTDTQYF. Written as DNA, the CDR3 is TGCGCCAGCAGCCAGACCCCCTTACTAGCGGGCCACACAGATACGCAGTATTTT.

The V and J genes are TRBV7-9 and TRBJ1-1; 7 bases line up with TRBD1. The junction had 6 bases not matched to a gene; V was cut back by 4 bases and J by 7 bases. The CDR3 is 13 residues long. CDR1 is SEHNR and CDR2 is FQNEAQ in the germline V gene (reference sequence). CDR3 region: CASSSTGSNEAFF. The CDR3 DNA reads as TGTGCCAGCAGCTCGACAGGGTCGAATGAAGCTTTCTTT.

This clonotype was seen a few times. The chain combines TRBV27 with TRBJ1-2, with 9 nucleotides matching TRBD1. The CDR3 has 12 amino acids. Germline V lookup: CDR1 MNHEY, CDR2 SMNVEV (reference sequence). V shed 9 bases, J shed 7 bases, and the junction held 6 bases outside the gene matches. CDR3 nucleotides: TGTGCCAGTTCAACAGGGGGCGGTGGCTACACCTTC. Encoded protein: CASSTGGGGYTF.

This clonotype has a handful of counts. The rearrangement uses TRBV12-3 or TRBV12-4 and TRBJ2-5; D gene unclear. The CDR3 consists of 14 residues. Trimming removed 1 base at V and 5 bases at J, with 11 bases between. The CDR3 spells CASSLGLARETQYF. CDR3 nucleotides: TGTGCCAGCAGTTTAGGGTTAGCTCGGGAGACCCAGTACTTC.

Ten or more counts support this clonotype. V and J are TRBV10-3 and TRBJ1-1; perhaps TRBD1 as D (5 bases). The germline V gene encodes CDR1 ENHRY and CDR2 SYGVKD. The CDR3 is made up of 14 amino acids. Trimming left V 10 bases short and J 3 bases short, with 18 bases between. CDR3 bases: TGTGCCACCTGGGGAGTGGGGACCTACACTGAAGCTTTCTTT. Its protein product is CATWGVGTYTEAFF.

The rearrangement links TRBV10-3 to TRBJ2-3; 11 nucleotides agree with TRBD2. Germline V gives CDR1 ENHRY, CDR2 SYGVKD. J gave up 4 bases and V 2 bases, and 2 bases lay outside the gene matches. This CDR3 has 15 residues. The CDR3 coding sequence is TGTGCCATCAGTGAGAGACTAGCGGGACCAGATACGCAGTATTTT. This gives the protein CAISERLAGPDTQYF.

The table lists this clonotype with a few counts. The CDR3 spells CASSLGQHNQPQHF. The CDR3 DNA reads TGTGCCAGCAGCTTGGGACAGCACAATCAGCCCCAGCATTTT. The chain carries TRBV13 and TRBJ1-5, with TRBD1 matching 7 bases. The germline V gene encodes CDR1 PRHDT and CDR2 FYEKMQ (reference sequence). The CDR3 consists of 14 residues. With 3 bases clipped from V and 3 bases from J, the junction kept 2 bases outside the gene matches.

This clonotype was counted only a few times. The V gene is TRBV7-2, the J gene TRBJ1-2; 9 nucleotides match TRBD1. CDR3 length: 14 amino acids. The germline V gene has CDR1 SGHTA and CDR2 FQGNSA. Losses at the gene ends were 0 bases for V and 10 bases for J; bases not matched to a gene: 6. DNA for the CDR3: TGTGCCAGCAGCTTAGCGACAGGGGGTGGAATCTACACCTTC. Amino acids: CASSLATGGGIYTF.

The sample holds a few counts of this clonotype. The gene calls are TRBV19 and TRBJ1-5; D unresolved. Trimming took 5 bases from V and 0 from J, leaving 11 bases between them. Per the germline V gene, CDR1 is LNHDA and CDR2 is SQIVND (reference sequence). This CDR3 comprises 15 residues. CDR3 in DNA: TGTGCCAGTAGTCCTAGCACATATAGCAATCAGCCCCAGCATTTT. Translating it yields CASSPSTYSNQPQHF. The full variable domain, its missing parts supplied by reference TRBV19 and TRBJ1-5, is DGGITQSPKYLFRKEGQNVTLSCEQNLNHDAMYWYRQDPGQGLRLIYYSQIVNDFQKGDIAEGYSVSREKKESFPLTVTSAQKNPTAFYLCASSPSTYSNQPQHFGDGTRLSIL.